These 17 T cell receptor beta chains were all obtained from the same sample, sequenced in a study of cytomegalovirus exposure and HLA in healthy donors. PCR involved 60 Vbeta and 13 Jbeta primers. The protocol was immunoSEQ multiplex PCR, while the TCRdb copy is restricted to in-frame clones and leaves out a portion. The sample yields 85,000 to 110,000 clones, under 80% seen once. The source material was PBMCs. Source of these receptors: a woman between 18 and 29 years old in good health and CMV-seropositive.

V gene TRBV6-4 combines with J gene TRBJ2-1; possibly TRBD2 for D (6 bases). Looked up from germline, CDR1 is MRHNA and CDR2 is SNTAGT. The V gene lost 7 bases and the J gene lost 3 bases, with 13 bases spanning the gap. This CDR3 has 14 residues. The CDR3 loop is CASTGGINYNEQFF. In nucleotides, the CDR3 is TGTGCCAGCACCGGGGGAATAAACTACAATGAGCAGTTCTTC.

The sample holds a few counts of this clone. V and J are TRBV15 and TRBJ1-5, with TRBD1 as a possible D gene (6 bases). This CDR3 has 14 amino acids. V was cut by 8 bases and J by 0 bases, with 11 bases left in between. CDR1 LNHNV and CDR2 YYDKDF come from the germline V gene (reference sequence). DNA of the CDR3: TGTGCCACCGCGACAGGCTATAGCAATCAGCCCCAGCATTTT. This sequence encodes CATATGYSNQPQHF. Drawing the rest from reference TRBV15 and TRBJ1-5, the complete variable domain is DAMVIQNPRYQVTQFGKPVTLSCSQTLNHNVMYWYQQKSSQAPKLLFHYYDKDFNNEADTPDNFQSRRPNTSFCFLDIRSPGLGDTAMYLCATATGYSNQPQHFGDGTRLSIL.

The rearrangement uses TRBV28 and TRBJ1-5; D perhaps matches TRBD1 (5 bases). CDR3 length: 13 amino acids. Germline V CDR1 and CDR2: MDHEN, SYDVKM. V was trimmed by 7 bases and J by 5 bases, leaving 12 bases between them. CDR3 nucleotides: TGTGCCAGCACCACGTCGGGGGATCAGCCCCAGCATTTT. Protein product: CASTTSGDQPQHF.

This clone was observed a few times. J is TRBJ1-4 and V is TRBV28; 11 nucleotides line up with TRBD1. This CDR3 has 15 residues. From germline, CDR1 is MDHEN and CDR2 SYDVKM. V lost 7 bases and J lost 7; bases outside the gene matches: 8. DNA of the CDR3: TGTGCCAGCATCCCATCCGGGACAGGGGGTGAAAAACTGTTTTTT. This encodes CASIPSGTGGEKLFF.

The chain has TRBV2 and TRBJ2-7, with 8 bases lining up with TRBD2. The CDR3 consists of 12 residues. The germline gives CDR1 SNHLY, CDR2 FYNNEI. The J segment lost 6 bases and the V segment lost 7 bases, leaving 5 bases of the junction unmatched. The CDR3 DNA reads TGTGCCAGCACCGGGAGGGCCTCCGAGCAGTACTTC. This sequence encodes CASTGRASEQYF.

This clone was seen only a few times. The chain joins TRBV7-6 to TRBJ1-1, with a possible D match to TRBD1 (5 bases). Trimming shortened V by 5 bases and J by 4 bases, and 14 bases separated the two germline ends. Germline CDR1 is SGHVS and CDR2 is FNYEAQ. The length of the CDR3 is 14 residues. The CDR3 protein is CASSLVEGVTEAFF. In DNA form, the CDR3 reads TGTGCCAGCAGCCTAGTGGAAGGGGTCACTGAAGCTTTCTTT.

CDR3 loop: CASSLQTAYEQYF. The CDR3 DNA is TGTGCCAGCAGCTTACAGACAGCCTACGAGCAGTACTTC. The J gene is TRBJ2-7, the V gene TRBV11-2; the D gene is possibly TRBD1 (5 bases). The V gene's germline CDR1 is SGHAT and CDR2 FQNNGV. Trimming stripped 2 bases from V and 2 bases from J, with 7 bases between. The CDR3 runs to 13 residues.

This chain uses TRBV2 with TRBJ2-7; TRBD2 matches at 9 bases. CDR1 is SNHLY and CDR2 is FYNNEI in the germline V gene. The CDR3 contains 13 residues. The junction had 2 bases not matched to a gene; V was cut back by 5 bases and J by 3 bases. The CDR3 here is CASSPTSGYEQYF. The CDR3 DNA sequence: TGTGCCAGCAGTCCGACTAGCGGCTACGAGCAGTACTTC.

The chain combines TRBV5-3 with TRBJ1-5; a weak D match, TRBD1 (5 bases). TRBV5-3 is classed as an ORF, of uncertain function. Between the trimmed V and J ends, which lost 4 bases and 8 bases, there was a span of 25 bases. The CDR3 contains 17 residues. The CDR3 protein is CARSPAAGQGIQKPQHF. DNA for the CDR3: TGTGCCAGAAGCCCCGCTGCAGGGCAGGGTATTCAGAAGCCCCAGCATTTT.

The rearrangement links TRBV9 to TRBJ2-4; 9 bases fit TRBD1. CDR3 length equals 14 residues. The germline CDR1 and CDR2 sequences are SGDLS and YYNGEE. V shed 3 bases, J shed 8 bases, and the junction held 6 bases outside the gene matches. CDR3 DNA sequence: TGTGCCAGCAGCGACCGCAGGACAGGGGACATTCAGTACTTC. This gives the protein CASSDRRTGDIQYF.

This clone was picked up a small number of times. The J gene is TRBJ2-5, the V gene TRBV30; 7 bases align to TRBD2. V shed 5 bases and J 4 bases; nucleotides not matched to a gene: 7. This CDR3 contains 13 residues. The germline V gene encodes CDR1 GTSNPN and CDR2 SVGIG (reference sequence). CDR3 in DNA: TGTGCCTGGCGCGGGAGAAGCGGAGAGACCCAGTACTTC. It codes for CAWRGRSGETQYF.

CDR3: CASSPSVGGLSYEQYF. The CDR3 nucleotides read TGTGCCAGCAGCCCGAGCGTGGGGGGTCTATCCTACGAGCAGTACTTC. This chain joins TRBV27 and TRBJ2-7; possible D gene TRBD2, 6 bases. CDR1 and CDR2 (germline): MNHEY, SMNVEV (reference sequence). V shed 6 bases and J shed 1 base, with 19 bases lying between them. The CDR3 extends over 16 amino acids.

The genes are TRBV5-1 and TRBJ1-4, with 8 bases that match TRBD1. J was trimmed by 8 bases and V by 4 bases; bases with no gene match: 7. Germline V gives CDR1 SGHRS, CDR2 YFSETQ. The CDR3 totals 14 residues. The CDR3 sequence: CASSPGQGGEKLFF. Written as DNA, the CDR3 is TGCGCCAGCAGCCCAGGACAGGGAGGGGAAAAACTGTTTTTT.

This clone was observed a few times. The chain uses TRBV4-3 and TRBJ2-1; 9 bases fit TRBD2. The V and J ends lost 0 bases and 3 bases, in that order; junction bases with no gene match: 3. The CDR3 length is 16 residues. The germline gives CDR1 LGHNA, CDR2 YSLEER. Here the CDR3 DNA reads TGCGCCAGCAGCCAAGAAGCGGGAGGAAGCTACAATGAGCAGTTCTTC. Translated: CASSQEAGGSYNEQFF.

This sequence joins TRBV7-6 and TRBJ2-7, with 12 bases fitting TRBD2. The germline gives CDR1 SGHVS, CDR2 FNYEAQ. Germline trimming cut 4 bases from V and 2 bases from J; bases unmatched to any gene: 3. This CDR3 spans 15 amino acids. The CDR3 loop is CASSYGLAGTYEQYF. CDR3 in DNA: TGTGCCAGCAGCTACGGACTAGCGGGGACCTACGAGCAGTACTTC.

The V and J genes are TRBV4-2 and TRBJ2-5; 9 bases agree with TRBD1. V dropped 3 bases and J dropped 4; count of bases not matched to a gene: 3. CDR1 is LGHNA, CDR2 YNFKEQ, per germline. The CDR3 extends over 14 amino acids. The CDR3, as DNA: TGTGCCAGCAGCCATAACAGGGGGCGAGAGACCCAGTACTTC. This encodes CASSHNRGRETQYF.

The chain recombines TRBV30 with TRBJ2-7; D gene unclear. Germline CDR1 and CDR2: GTSNPN and SVGIG (reference sequence). The CDR3 sequence is 11 residues long. Trimming stripped 3 bases from V and 7 bases from J, with 10 bases between. The CDR3 is CAWSGFREQYF. CDR3 coding DNA: TGTGCCTGGAGCGGGTTTCGGGAGCAGTACTTC.